This is a list of T cell receptor beta chains from one sample in a study of T cell clusters in autoimmune cytopenias. TCRdb reprocessed the multiplex PCR reads and stores each CDR3 protein as one record, lacking DNA. The clone table shows approximately 7,800 distinct CDR3 sequences, with the ten largest holding around 4.5%. The source material was peripheral blood. These receptors were collected from a human donor with an autoimmune cytopenia or autoimmune hepatitis (not recorded which). Both conserved end residues are part of each CDR3. Fields, in order: J gene, clone size, V gene, CDR3 protein. Only part of the rows carry a size: once, few, many, or a class if the clone is expanded.

j_gene: TRBJ2-5
abundance: -
v_gene: TRBV24-1
CDR3aa: CATSDLTGTGSTGTQYF

j_gene: TRBJ2-1
abundance: -
v_gene: TRBV20-1
CDR3aa: CSAQRAGNEQFF

j_gene: TRBJ2-5
abundance: -
v_gene: TRBV20-1
CDR3aa: CSAVKARETQYF

j_gene: TRBJ1-2
abundance: medium-sized
v_gene: TRBV20-1
CDR3aa: CSAPRTYNYGYTF

j_gene: TRBJ2-2
abundance: -
v_gene: TRBV5-4
CDR3aa: CASSSPGQSPGELFF

j_gene: TRBJ1-5
abundance: medium-sized
v_gene: TRBV6-1
CDR3aa: CASSLQDSNQPQHF

j_gene: TRBJ1-4
abundance: medium-sized
v_gene: TRBV15
CDR3aa: CATSRSLAGDNEKLFF

j_gene: TRBJ2-6
abundance: -
v_gene: TRBV5-1
CDR3aa: CASSYLSGAGANVLTF

j_gene: TRBJ1-2
abundance: -
v_gene: TRBV4-3
CDR3aa: CASSQVRSAYGYTF

j_gene: TRBJ2-7
abundance: medium-sized
v_gene: TRBV19
CDR3aa: CASSIGSGEQYF

j_gene: TRBJ1-1
abundance: -
v_gene: TRBV30
CDR3aa: CAWSPPDRGLRTEAFF

j_gene: TRBJ2-7
abundance: -
v_gene: TRBV18
CDR3aa: CASSPGGDRSLIYEQYF

j_gene: TRBJ1-5
abundance: -
v_gene: TRBV28
CDR3aa: CASTLSRGMQPQHF